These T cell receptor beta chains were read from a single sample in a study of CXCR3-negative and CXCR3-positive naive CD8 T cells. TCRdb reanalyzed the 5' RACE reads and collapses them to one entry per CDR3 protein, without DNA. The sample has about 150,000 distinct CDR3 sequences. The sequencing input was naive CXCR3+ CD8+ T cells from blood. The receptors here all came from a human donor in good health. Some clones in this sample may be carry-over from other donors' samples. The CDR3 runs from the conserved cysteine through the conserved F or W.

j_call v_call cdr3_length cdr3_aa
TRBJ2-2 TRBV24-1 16 CATSDFSLGDTGELFF
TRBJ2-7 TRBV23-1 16 CASSRGQATNSYEQYF
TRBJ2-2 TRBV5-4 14 CASEGEPFTGELFF
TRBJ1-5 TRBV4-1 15 CASSQMGTGGQPQHF
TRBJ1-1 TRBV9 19 CASSVVAQPGGAPGTEAFF
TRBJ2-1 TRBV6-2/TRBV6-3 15 CASSYSGVRRDEQFF
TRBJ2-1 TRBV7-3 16 CASSLLPTSGLNEQFF
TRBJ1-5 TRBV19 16 CASSIRTLTPDQPQHF
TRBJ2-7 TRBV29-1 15 CSVEDWTGTGDEQYF
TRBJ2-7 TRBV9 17 CASSSHPGQLSRKEQYF
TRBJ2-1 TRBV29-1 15 CSVVSGTGGLNEQFF
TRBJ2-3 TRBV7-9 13 CASSPVQADTQYF
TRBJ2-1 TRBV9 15 CASSERGTGFDEQFF
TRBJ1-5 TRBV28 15 CASSPDSLSNQPQHF
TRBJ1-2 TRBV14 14 CASSQDPDSDGYTF